These 28 T cell receptor beta chains share one sample of origin, sequenced in a study of cytomegalovirus exposure and HLA in healthy donors. Use of 60 Vbeta and 13 Jbeta primers characterized the PCR. This table comes from immunoSEQ multiplex PCR, and its TCRdb copy is limited to in-frame clones, with some not included. Of 100,000 or so clones in the sample, 76% were seen once. The sequenced sample was PBMCs. These receptors originate from a man aged 35-49 years in good health and CMV-seropositive.

The chain joins TRBV28 to TRBJ2-3; 7 nucleotides match TRBD1. The CDR3 is 15 amino acids. J was trimmed by 0 bases and V by 6 bases; bases with no gene match: 6. Germline loops: CDR1 MDHEN, CDR2 SYDVKM. Written as DNA, the CDR3 is TGTGCCAGCAGCCCTGGGACAGTTAGCACAGATACGCAGTATTTT. This gives the protein CASSPGTVSTDTQYF.

CDR3 residues: CASSSIQNTIYF. DNA for the CDR3: TGTGCCAGCAGCTCCATCCAAAACACCATATATTTT. This chain links TRBV7-9 with TRBJ1-3; no firm D call. The CDR3 consists of 12 residues. Trimming removed 4 bases from V and 6 bases from J, with 7 bases in between. Germline lookup yields CDR1 SEHNR and CDR2 FQNEAQ (reference sequence).

The V call is TRBV19, the J call TRBJ1-1, with TRBD1 matching 10 bases. In germline, CDR1 is LNHDA, CDR2 SQIVND (reference sequence). The CDR3 is made up of 13 amino acids. V was clipped by 8 bases and J by 1 base; unmatched bases: 1. The CDR3 DNA reads TGTGCCAGTTGGGACAGGGGGAACACTGAAGCTTTCTTT. Translating gives CASWDRGNTEAFF.

About this clone itself: Other DNA sequences in the sample encode the same CDR3. The chain has TRBV5-4 and TRBJ1-1; 9 bases match TRBD1. The CDR3 runs 17 residues. Germline CDR1 and CDR2: SGHNT and YYREEE (reference sequence). The V gene end was trimmed by 2 bases and the J gene end by 5 bases; junction bases not matched to a gene: 13. CDR3 nucleotide sequence: TGTGCCAGCAGCTTAGTGCGGCTACAGGGGGCGAAGACTGAAGCTTTCTTT. Protein: CASSLVRLQGAKTEAFF. Full variable domain (outside the CDR3, taken from reference TRBV5-4 and TRBJ1-1): ETGVTQSPTHLIKTRGQQVTLRCSSQSGHNTVSWYQQALGQGPQFIFQYYREEENGRGNFPPRFSGLQFPNYSSELNVNALELDDSALYLCASSLVRLQGAKTEAFFGQGTRLTVV.

This chain links TRBV7-2 with TRBJ2-7, with unresolved D. Germline CDR1 is SGHTA and CDR2 is FQGNSA. The CDR3 totals 15 residues. V shed 3 bases and J shed 6 bases, with 18 bases lying between them. CDR3 nucleotide sequence: TGTGCCAGCAGCTTCCTTTGGAGCGTCCTGGGCGAGCAGTACTTC. Translated: CASSFLWSVLGEQYF. Using reference TRBV7-2 and TRBJ2-7 for the parts outside the CDR3, the full variable domain is GAGVSQSPSNKVTEKGKDVELRCDPISGHTALYWYRQSLGQGLEFLIYFQGNSAPDKSGLPSDRFSAERTGGSVSTLTIQRTQQEDSAVYLCASSFLWSVLGEQYFGPGTRLTVT.

This chain connects TRBV2 to TRBJ1-2; the D gene is possibly TRBD1 (5 bases). The length of the CDR3 is 14 residues. The germline CDR1 and CDR2 sequences are SNHLY and FYNNEI. V was trimmed by 8 bases and J by 5 bases, leaving 18 bases between them. For the CDR3, the DNA is TGTGCCAGCGCCCCAGGCGGGACTGGTTATGGCTACACCTTC. As protein: CASAPGGTGYGYTF.

The chain combines TRBV20-1 with TRBJ2-3; D unclear. V was pared by 2 bases and J by 5 bases, with 5 bases between. The CDR3 is 11 residues long. CDR1 and CDR2 (germline): DFQATT, SNEGSKA (reference sequence). The CDR3 reads CSARTVDTQYF. The CDR3 coding sequence is TGCAGTGCTAGAACGGTAGATACGCAGTATTTT.

This sequence joins TRBV7-9 and TRBJ2-5; TRBD2 matches 10 bases. Germline trimming cut 2 bases from V and 5 bases from J; bases unmatched to any gene: 5. CDR3 length: 15 amino acids. The germline CDR1 and CDR2 sequences are SEHNR and FQNEAQ (reference sequence). In DNA, the CDR3 is TGTGCCAGCAGCTTAAACAGCGGGGGGGTTGAGACCCAGTACTTC. This translates into CASSLNSGGVETQYF.

V usage is TRBV30 and J usage is TRBJ1-2; the D gene is possibly TRBD1 (6 bases). Germline V gene sequence: CDR1 GTSNPN, CDR2 SVGIG (reference sequence). CDR3 length: 14 amino acids. V was cut by 2 bases and J by 6 bases, with 16 bases left in between. Here the CDR3 reads CAWSLQGFRDGYTF. The CDR3 nucleotides read TGTGCCTGGAGTCTCCAGGGGTTTCGGGATGGCTACACCTTC.

This chain uses TRBV7-3 with TRBJ2-4, with TRBD2 as a possible D gene (5 bases). Deletions cut 3 bases from V and 2 bases from J, with 8 bases between. This CDR3 comprises 14 residues. Germline V gene data show CDR1 as SGHTA and CDR2 as FQGTGA. The CDR3 loop is CASSLTGSKNIQYF. The CDR3 region has the DNA TGTGCCAGCAGCTTGACGGGGTCCAAAAACATTCAGTACTTC.

The chain recombines TRBV7-9 with TRBJ2-5; D ambiguous. V lost 5 bases and J 7 bases, leaving 8 bases between the germline ends. Germline V lookup: CDR1 SEHNR, CDR2 FQNEAQ (reference sequence). This CDR3 is built from 11 residues. In nucleotides, the CDR3 is TGTGCCAGCAGCCCGTCAGGGACCCAGTACTTC. Encoded protein: CASSPSGTQYF.

This chain links TRBV18 with TRBJ2-6; TRBD1 might be the D (6 bases). Germline CDR1 and CDR2: KGHSH and LQKENI. V was shortened by 1 base and J by 2 bases, with 12 bases between the two germline ends. This CDR3 comprises 17 residues. CDR3 in amino acids: CASSPLSGQAGANVLTF. The DNA of the CDR3 is TGTGCCAGCTCACCACTTTCGGGACAAGCTGGGGCCAACGTCCTGACTTTC.

This clone showed up just a few times. One junction end does not reproduce the germline sequence, and a read error may be involved. The chain carries TRBV7-9 and TRBJ2-2, with D tentatively TRBD2 (6 bases). Germline V gene lookup returns CDR1 SEHNR and CDR2 FQNEAQ (reference sequence). The CDR3 length is 17 residues. The CDR3 reads CSSSPGGVWGIPGELFF. The CDR3 bases are TGTTCCAGCAGCCCCGGCGGGGTCTGGGGGATACCCGGGGAGCTGTTTTTT. The entire variable domain, with the rest obtained from reference TRBV7-9 and TRBJ2-2, is as follows: DTGVSQNPRHKITKRGQNVTFRCDPISEHNRLYWYRQTLGQGPEFLTYFQNEAQLEKSRLLSDRFSAERPKGSFSTLEIQRTEQGDSAMYLCSSSPGGVWGIPGELFFGEGSRLTVL.

V and J are TRBV10-3 and TRBJ2-7, with D possibly matching TRBD2 (5 bases). Trimming removed 10 bases at V and 3 bases at J, with 25 bases between. This CDR3 is built from 16 residues. Germline V lookup: CDR1 ENHRY, CDR2 SYGVKD. CDR3 bases: TGTGCCACTACCCTTAGAAACTGGGAGCACCACTACGAGCAGTACTTC. Protein product: CATTLRNWEHHYEQYF.

V usage is TRBV6-4 and J usage is TRBJ2-7, with 9 bases lining up with TRBD1. Looked up from germline, CDR1 is MRHNA and CDR2 is SNTAGT. There are 12 residues in the CDR3. J was trimmed by 6 bases and V by 6 bases; bases with no gene match: 3. CDR3 sequence: CASRDRGGEQYF. As DNA, the CDR3 is TGTGCCAGCAGGGACAGGGGAGGCGAGCAGTACTTC.

The chain couples TRBV6-6 to TRBJ1-3; 9 bases agree with TRBD1. CDR1 is MNHNY, CDR2 SVGAGI, per germline (reference sequence). The V and J ends lost 2 bases and 4 bases, in that order; junction bases with no gene match: 3. CDR3 length: 15 amino acids. CDR3: CASSYGGQGGNTIYF. CDR3 coding DNA: TGTGCCAGCAGTTACGGCGGACAGGGGGGAAACACCATATATTTT.

The chain links TRBV7-2 to TRBJ2-5; no clear D gene. The DNA end is a closer match to TRBJ2-7, so the J assignment may be wrong. This CDR3 has 14 residues. The germline gives CDR1 SGHTA, CDR2 FQGNSA. CDR3 in DNA: TGTGCCAGCAGCTTAACCACCGGGTCCTACGAGCAGTACTTC. Protein sequence: CASSLTTGSYEQYF.

The chain couples TRBV4-2 to TRBJ2-1; D is perhaps TRBD1 (5 bases). CDR1 and CDR2 (germline): LGHNA, YNFKEQ. The CDR3 contains 14 residues. V dropped 3 bases and J dropped 9 bases, with 15 bases sitting between them. The CDR3 nucleotides read TGTGCCAGCAGCCAGGTATCCCAGGGCGGTGAGCAGTTCTTC. This encodes CASSQVSQGGEQFF.

This clone has a handful of counts. The V and J genes are TRBV28 and TRBJ2-1, with TRBD2 identical over 9 bases. With V trimmed by 3 bases and J by 4 bases, 4 bases remained unmatched. The CDR3 runs 15 residues. CDR1 and CDR2 from the germline V gene are MDHEN and SYDVKM. For the CDR3, the DNA is TGTGCCAGCAGTTTCTGGCGGGGGGGATACAATGAGCAGTTCTTC. This gives the protein CASSFWRGGYNEQFF. The full variable domain, in which reference TRBV28 and TRBJ2-1 provide the parts outside the CDR3, is DVKVTQSSRYLVKRTGEKVFLECVQDMDHENMFWYRQDPGLGLRLIYFSYDVKMKEKGDIPEGYSVSREKKERFSLILESASTNQTSMYLCASSFWRGGYNEQFFGPGTRLTVL.

This clone was seen just once. The chain employs TRBV11-1 and TRBJ1-1, with D perhaps matching TRBD1 (5 bases). The V end was cut by 0 bases, the J end by 4 bases, with 12 bases between. The CDR3 length is 15 residues. Germline V gene data show CDR1 as SGHAT and CDR2 as FQDESV (reference sequence). The CDR3 DNA reads TGTGCCAGCAGCTTAGCCCCGACAGCCCCCACTGAAGCTTTCTTT. This encodes CASSLAPTAPTEAFF. The variable domain in full, completed from reference TRBV11-1 and TRBJ1-1, reads EAEVAQSPRYKITEKSQAVAFWCDPISGHATLYWYRQILGQGPELLVQFQDESVVDDSQLPKDRFSAERLKGVDSTLKIQPAELGDSAMYLCASSLAPTAPTEAFFGQGTRLTVV.

The chain employs TRBV19 and TRBJ2-1, with 10 bases aligning to TRBD2. This CDR3 spans 15 amino acids. With V trimmed by 3 bases and J by 4 bases, 3 bases remained unmatched. The germline V gene encodes CDR1 LNHDA and CDR2 SQIVND (reference sequence). The CDR3 loop is CASSIGLAVYNEQFF. DNA of the CDR3: TGTGCCAGTAGTATTGGACTAGCGGTGTACAATGAGCAGTTCTTC.

The CDR3 DNA reads as TGCGCCAGCAGCCAAGAAGCCGGGGGTCCCCGGAGATCTAGCACAGATACGCAGTATTTT. Its translation: CASSQEAGGPRRSSTDTQYF. The chain uses TRBV4-3 and TRBJ2-3; perhaps TRBD2 as D (6 bases). The germline V gene has CDR1 LGHNA and CDR2 YSLEER. Trimming took 0 bases from V and 0 from J, leaving 22 bases between them. This CDR3 is 20 amino acids long.

V usage is TRBV28 and J usage is TRBJ2-7; 9 bases are shared with TRBD1. The CDR3 runs to 15 residues. Per the germline V gene, CDR1 is MDHEN and CDR2 is SYDVKM. Unmatched junction bases numbered 11, after V lost 4 bases and J lost 7 bases. The DNA of the CDR3 is TGTGCCAGCAGTTCCAACCGGGACAGGGTCGGGGAGCAGTACTTC. Translating gives CASSSNRDRVGEQYF.

The chain combines TRBV9 with TRBJ1-1; 11 bases match TRBD1. The CDR3 loop spans 17 amino acids. With V trimmed by 4 bases and J by 1 base, 9 bases remained unmatched. Germline V CDR1 and CDR2: SGDLS, YYNGEE. The CDR3: CASSPRTGGGSNTEAFF. In DNA, the CDR3 is TGTGCCAGCAGCCCACGGACAGGGGGCGGGTCGAACACTGAAGCTTTCTTT.

The rearrangement uses TRBV7-9 and TRBJ1-1; possible D gene TRBD1, 6 bases. CDR1 is SEHNR and CDR2 is FQNEAQ in the germline V gene (reference sequence). This CDR3 has 16 residues. Trimming left V 6 bases short and J 1 base short, with 18 bases between. The CDR3 nucleotides read TGTGCCAGCAGACCTTACAGGGTTCGGAGGAACACTGAAGCTTTCTTT. Residues: CASRPYRVRRNTEAFF.

The chain joins TRBV28 to TRBJ2-3; TRBD2 matches at 11 bases. With V trimmed by 4 bases and J by 1 base, 22 bases remained unmatched. This CDR3 has 22 amino acids. Per germline, CDR1 MDHEN and CDR2 SYDVKM. The CDR3 loop is CASSSPYLGPKTLAGGTDTQYF. Here the CDR3 DNA reads TGTGCCAGCAGTTCCCCCTATTTAGGACCAAAAACACTAGCGGGAGGCACAGATACGCAGTATTTT.

This clone was observed a handful of times. V gene TRBV6-5 combines with J gene TRBJ1-1; 11 positions agree with TRBD1. Trimming removed 0 bases from V and 10 bases from J; junction bases left unmatched: 10. The CDR3 consists of 16 residues. From germline, CDR1 is MNHEY and CDR2 SVGAGI. CDR3 DNA sequence: TGTGCCAGCAGTTACTCGAGGACAGGGGGCTTGGTTCGAGCTTTCTTT. Its translation is CASSYSRTGGLVRAFF.

The V gene is TRBV4-1, the J gene TRBJ2-1, with TRBD2 matching 7 bases. Germline V lookup: CDR1 MGHRA, CDR2 YSYEKL. Trimming at V came to 3 bases and at J to 8 bases, leaving 13 bases not matched to a gene. The CDR3 covers 16 residues. The CDR3 spells CASSQVGGGTRHEQFF. The CDR3, as DNA: TGCGCCAGCAGCCAGGTGGGGGGGGGAACTCGCCATGAGCAGTTCTTC.